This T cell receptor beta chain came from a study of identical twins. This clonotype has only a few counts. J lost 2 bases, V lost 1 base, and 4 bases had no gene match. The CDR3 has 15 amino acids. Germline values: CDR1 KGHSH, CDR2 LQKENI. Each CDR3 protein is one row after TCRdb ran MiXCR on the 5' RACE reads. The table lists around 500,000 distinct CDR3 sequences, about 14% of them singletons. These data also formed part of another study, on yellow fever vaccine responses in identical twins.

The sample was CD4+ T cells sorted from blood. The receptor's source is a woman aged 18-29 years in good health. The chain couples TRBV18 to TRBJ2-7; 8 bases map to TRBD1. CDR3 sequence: CASSPLGQAPYEQYF. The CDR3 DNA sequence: TGTGCCAGCTCACCACTGGGACAGGCCCCCTACGAGCAGTACTTC.